These 16 T cell receptor beta chains originate from one sample sequenced in a study of blood T cell repertoires in COVID-19. Sequencing used immunoSEQ multiplex PCR; TCRdb keeps in-frame clones, though not all of them. The sample has about 340,000 clones, about 83% seen once. Source material: peripheral blood. The source is a man aged 25 to 40 with active or convalescent COVID-19.

A few counts support this clone. The chain couples TRBV11-2 to TRBJ2-7, with TRBD1 as a possible D gene (6 bases). The CDR3 extends over 14 amino acids. Trimming removed 6 bases at V and 3 bases at J, with 15 bases between. Germline CDR1 reads SGHAT; CDR2 reads FQNNGV. CDR3 region: CASRPGTLNYEQYF. DNA for the CDR3: TGTGCCAGCAGGCCCGGGACATTGAACTACGAGCAGTACTTC. The variable domain in full, with the rest retrieved from reference TRBV11-2 and TRBJ2-7, is EAGVAQSPRYKIIEKRQSVAFWCNPISGHATLYWYQQILGQGPKLLIQFQNNGVVDDSQLPKDRFSAERLKGVDSTLKIQPAKLEDSAVYLCASRPGTLNYEQYFGPGTRLTVT.

In its sample, this clone was seen once. The chain links TRBV7-3 to TRBJ1-1; a weak D match, TRBD1 (5 bases). The length of the CDR3 is 13 residues. The ends were cut back, 6 bases at V and 3 bases at J, with 11 bases in the middle. Germline CDR1 reads SGHTA; CDR2 reads FQGTGA. CDR3 in DNA: TGTGCCAGCAGTCAGGGTAGGGACACTGAAGCTTTCTTT. Its translation is CASSQGRDTEAFF.

This clone has a handful of counts. J is TRBJ2-5 and V is TRBV7-2; TRBD2 matches 15 bases. J gave up 0 bases and V 1 base, and 3 bases lay outside the gene matches. The germline V gene has CDR1 SGHTA and CDR2 FQGNSA. This CDR3 spans 18 amino acids. The CDR3 reads CASSLVGTSGGYQETQYF. CDR3 nucleotide sequence: TGTGCCAGCAGCTTAGTTGGGACTAGCGGGGGGTACCAAGAGACCCAGTACTTC.

V gene TRBV19 combines with J gene TRBJ1-1; tentative D call: TRBD1 (5 bases). CDR3 length: 13 residues. Germline-derived CDR1 and CDR2 are LNHDA and SQIVND (reference sequence). Trimming cost V 4 bases and J 7 bases, with 13 bases left between them. CDR3 amino acids: CASSTGHEFEAFF. The CDR3 DNA follows: TGTGCCAGTAGTACAGGACACGAATTTGAAGCTTTCTTT. Full variable domain (missing parts from reference TRBV19 and TRBJ1-1): DGGITQSPKYLFRKEGQNVTLSCEQNLNHDAMYWYRQDPGQGLRLIYYSQIVNDFQKGDIAEGYSVSREKKESFPLTVTSAQKNPTAFYLCASSTGHEFEAFFGQGTRLTVV.

This clone was detected only a few times. The chain joins TRBV2 to TRBJ2-7, with TRBD2 identical over 15 bases. Germline V gene lookup returns CDR1 SNHLY and CDR2 FYNNEI. The CDR3 is 15 amino acids. V dropped 6 bases and J dropped 4; count of bases not matched to a gene: 4. The CDR3: CASRGTSGRHYEQYF. In DNA form, the CDR3 reads TGTGCCAGCAGAGGGACTAGCGGGAGGCATTACGAGCAGTACTTC.

This chain links TRBV27 with TRBJ2-1; the match to TRBD2 covers 7 bases. Trimming removed 6 bases from V and 2 bases from J; junction bases left unmatched: 10. The CDR3 length is 16 residues. Germline CDR1 MNHEY, CDR2 SMNVEV (reference sequence). The CDR3 region is CASRQQRGPTYNEQFF. CDR3 nucleotide sequence: TGTGCCAGCAGACAACAGCGGGGCCCTACCTACAATGAGCAGTTCTTC.

This clone was detected many times. The gene calls are TRBV5-6 and TRBJ1-5; no definite D call. The CDR3 runs 12 residues. The germline CDR1 and CDR2 sequences are SGHDT and YYEEEE. With 2 bases removed from V and 2 bases from J, the gap between germline ends came to 2 bases. CDR3 in DNA: TGTGCCAGCAGCTTCGGCAATCAGCCCCAGCATTTT. Its translation: CASSFGNQPQHF.

The chain is built from TRBV6-5 and TRBJ2-1, with 7 bases identical to TRBD2. CDR3 size: 16 residues. The ends lost 2 bases at V and 3 bases at J; junction bases unmatched: 7. Per germline, CDR1 MNHEY and CDR2 SVGAGI. CDR3 in DNA: TGTGCCAGCAGTTACCAACAAGCGGGATACTACAATGAGCAGTTCTTC. As protein: CASSYQQAGYYNEQFF.

The chain has TRBV30 and TRBJ2-7; D may be TRBD2 (6 bases). Trimming cost V 4 bases and J 7 bases, with 17 bases left between them. In germline, CDR1 is GTSNPN, CDR2 SVGIG (reference sequence). This CDR3 has 13 amino acids. CDR3 in DNA: TGTGCCTGGAAGGTCGTTTGGGGGAGGGAGCAGTACTTC. Residues: CAWKVVWGREQYF.

This clone was seen a single time. V usage is TRBV4-1 and J usage is TRBJ2-7; TRBD1 matches at 9 bases. In germline, CDR1 is MGHRA, CDR2 YSYEKL. Trimming at V came to 8 bases and at J to 4 bases, leaving 12 bases not matched to a gene. The CDR3 is made up of 15 amino acids. Here the CDR3 reads CASRLTGTGRYEQYF. Here the CDR3 DNA reads TGCGCCAGCCGACTGACCGGGACAGGGCGTTACGAGCAGTACTTC.

The chain couples TRBV6-5 to TRBJ1-1; possibly TRBD1 for D (6 bases). CDR3 length: 14 amino acids. The germline CDR1 and CDR2 sequences are MNHEY and SVGAGI. Deletions cut 7 bases from V and 3 bases from J, with 15 bases between. Here the CDR3 DNA reads TGTGCCAGCACCATCCTAGGGGGGGACACTGAAGCTTTCTTT. Its translation: CASTILGGDTEAFF.

The rearrangement links TRBV18 to TRBJ1-5; 7 bases align to TRBD1. Germline-derived CDR1 and CDR2 are KGHSH and LQKENI. CDR3 length: 16 residues. V lost 2 bases to trimming and J lost 0 bases; unmatched junction nucleotides: 4. This CDR3 is CASSPVGQFSNQPQHF. The CDR3, as DNA: TGTGCCAGCTCACCAGTGGGACAGTTTAGCAATCAGCCCCAGCATTTT.

In nucleotides, the CDR3 is TGTGCCAGCAGATGGACAGGGAGCGAGACCCAGTACTTC. Its translation: CASRWTGSETQYF. This chain joins TRBV6-5 and TRBJ2-5, with 8 nucleotides matching TRBD1. The V gene's germline CDR1 is MNHEY and CDR2 SVGAGI. The junction had 5 bases not matched to a gene; V was cut back by 6 bases and J by 5 bases. This CDR3 has 13 residues.

The chain carries TRBV18 and TRBJ2-1, with D tentatively TRBD2 (6 bases). The CDR3 loop spans 15 amino acids. The germline CDR1 and CDR2 sequences are KGHSH and LQKENI. The germline V and J ends were trimmed by 2 bases and 9 bases, with 17 bases remaining between them. The CDR3: CASSPIMEGTSEQFF. The DNA of the CDR3 is TGTGCCAGCTCACCAATTATGGAGGGAACAAGTGAGCAGTTCTTC.

The chain links TRBV18 to TRBJ2-3; tentatively, D is TRBD2 (6 bases). V lost 6 bases, J lost 5 bases, and 12 bases lay in between. CDR1 is KGHSH, CDR2 LQKENI, per germline. The CDR3 has 13 residues. The CDR3 DNA reads TGTGCCAGCTCCACCCCGGGGGTAGATACGCAGTATTTT. Protein product: CASSTPGVDTQYF. Based on the CDR3 plus reference TRBV18 and TRBJ2-3, the full variable domain is NAGVMQNPRHLVRRRGQEARLRCSPMKGHSHVYWYRQLPEEGLKFMVYLQKENIIDESGMPKERFSAEFPKEGPSILRIQQVVRGDSAAYFCASSTPGVDTQYFGPGTRLTVL.

The gene calls are TRBV7-6 and TRBJ1-4, with 7 bases identical to TRBD1. CDR1 is SGHVS and CDR2 is FNYEAQ in the germline V gene. The J segment lost 5 bases and the V segment lost 0 bases, leaving 6 bases of the junction unmatched. The CDR3 has 16 amino acids. The CDR3 sequence: CASSLAGETGNEKLFF. Written as DNA, the CDR3 is TGTGCCAGCAGCTTAGCGGGCGAGACAGGGAATGAAAAACTGTTTTTT. The full variable domain, rest sourced from reference TRBV7-6 and TRBJ1-4, is GAGVSQSPRYKVTKRGQDVALRCDPISGHVSLYWYRQALGQGPEFLTYFNYEAQQDKSGLPNDRFSAERPEGSISTLTIQRTEQRDSAMYRCASSLAGETGNEKLFFGSGTQLSVL.